This TCR beta chain was captured by sequencing in a study of T cells after yellow fever vaccination. Overall study findings and caveats: Of the clonotypes, a small share occurred in both CD4 and CD8 compartments. Abundant clonotypes from the bulk population could contaminate FACS-sorted repertoires.

CDR1 and CDR2 from the germline V gene are SGHTA and FQGTGA. This CDR3 comprises 14 residues. J lost 5 bases, V lost 4 bases, and 7 bases had no gene match. Making TCR cDNA involved 5'RACE template switching, which added UMIs and a universal primer site. A single record per CDR3 protein comes from TCRdb applying MiXCR to the 5' RACE reads. The table shows around 300,000 distinct CDR3 sequences, with over 10% occurring only once. As regards this clonotype: What it binds is not known.

The sequencing used CD4+ T cells sorted from PBMCs, collected 45 days after the yellow fever booster vaccination. This clonotype was obtained from a young man who received the YFV17D yellow fever vaccine. V gene TRBV7-3 combines with J gene TRBJ2-5, with 7 positions matching TRBD2. The CDR3 here is CASSSFGGGETQYF. CDR3 nucleotide sequence: TGTGCCAGCAGCTCCTTTGGGGGGGGTGAGACCCAGTACTTC.